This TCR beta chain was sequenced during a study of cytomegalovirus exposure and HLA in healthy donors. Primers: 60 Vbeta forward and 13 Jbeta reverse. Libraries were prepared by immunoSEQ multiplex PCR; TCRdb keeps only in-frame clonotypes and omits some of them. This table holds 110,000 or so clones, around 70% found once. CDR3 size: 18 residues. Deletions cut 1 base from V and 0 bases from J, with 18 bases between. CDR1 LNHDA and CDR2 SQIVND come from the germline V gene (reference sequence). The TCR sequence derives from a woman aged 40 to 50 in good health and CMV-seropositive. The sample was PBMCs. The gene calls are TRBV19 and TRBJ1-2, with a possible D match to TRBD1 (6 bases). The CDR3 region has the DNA TGTGCCAGTAGTATAGGCTGGGCAGGGGTGTCGGCTAACTATGGCTACACCTTC. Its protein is CASSIGWAGVSANYGYTF.